The T cell receptor (beta chain) under discussion was sequenced for a study of OX40 agonist ivuxolimab in advanced cancers. Germline V CDR1 and CDR2: SGHDN, FVKESK. Unmatched junction bases numbered 23, after V lost 1 base and J lost 2 bases. The CDR3 sequence is 23 residues long. This clone was observed a handful of times. Its specificity is not known. Repertoires were generated with immunoSEQ multiplex PCR, while TCRdb's copy carries only in-frame clones and drops some. The data show roughly 76,000 clones, about 94% seen once. Overall study results and limits: CD4+ and CD8+ blood T cells expanded clonally by week 6 at 0.1 to 3.0 mg/kg.

No patient had autoimmune disease or received systemic immunosuppression. The specimen was CD4+ or CD8+ T cells sorted from blood, collected in a trial of the OX40 agonist ivuxolimab. The chain uses TRBV14 and TRBJ2-6; 7 bases are shared with TRBD1. The clonotype comes from an adult with an advanced solid tumor such as melanoma, head and neck, liver or kidney cancer. CDR3 DNA: TGTGCCAGCAGCCAAGCCGACGCCTGGGACAGCGGCCCCGGGACCGCTGGGGCCAACGTCCTGACTTTC. Protein product: CASSQADAWDSGPGTAGANVLTF.